Below, one TCR beta chain is given with its context. Only in-frame clones appear in the TCRdb table, and some are missing; sequencing was by immunoSEQ multiplex PCR. The sample holds 160,000 or so clones, over 90% seen once. This entry comes from a study of control samples from healthy donors and cancer patients. CDR3 length: 15 amino acids. V dropped 6 bases and J dropped 2; count of bases not matched to a gene: 5. Germline V gene lookup returns CDR1 SGHAT and CDR2 FQNNGV. The TCR was taken from a man aged 45-60 years in good health. The sample was blood. This chain links TRBV11-2 with TRBJ2-2; 8 bases agree with TRBD1. This CDR3 reads CASSDRGGNTGELFF. The DNA of the CDR3 is TGTGCCAGCAGTGACAGGGGAGGAAACACCGGGGAGCTGTTTTTT.